This TCR beta chain comes out of a study of blood T cell repertoires in COVID-19. Across the whole study: COVID-19 samples from acute and convalescent phases originated in the United States, Italy and Spain. Sources were T cells, B-cell-depleted T cells, or PBMCs; the material itself was cDNA or gDNA.

CDR1 and CDR2 (germline): SGHRS, YFSETQ. The CDR3 has 15 residues. V gave up 4 bases and J gave up 4 bases, with 15 bases separating them. Per the authors' pipeline: Estimates of nucleated cell counts were drawn from the amplification of reference gene primers. Generated by immunoSEQ multiplex PCR, the TCRdb table keeps only in-frame clones and is missing some. That table furnishes V, J and clone size, whereas the DNA furnished D and trimming. The data hold approximately 140,000 clones, with roughly 80% observed a single time. What was sequenced was peripheral blood. The sequence was collected from a man in his forties or fifties with acute or convalescent COVID-19. The chain has TRBV5-1 and TRBJ1-3, with D possibly TRBD1 on 6 matching bases. In DNA, the CDR3 is TGCGCCAGCAGCCCACGAGGGGGTTCCGGAAACACCATATATTTT. Amino acids: CASSPRGGSGNTIYF.